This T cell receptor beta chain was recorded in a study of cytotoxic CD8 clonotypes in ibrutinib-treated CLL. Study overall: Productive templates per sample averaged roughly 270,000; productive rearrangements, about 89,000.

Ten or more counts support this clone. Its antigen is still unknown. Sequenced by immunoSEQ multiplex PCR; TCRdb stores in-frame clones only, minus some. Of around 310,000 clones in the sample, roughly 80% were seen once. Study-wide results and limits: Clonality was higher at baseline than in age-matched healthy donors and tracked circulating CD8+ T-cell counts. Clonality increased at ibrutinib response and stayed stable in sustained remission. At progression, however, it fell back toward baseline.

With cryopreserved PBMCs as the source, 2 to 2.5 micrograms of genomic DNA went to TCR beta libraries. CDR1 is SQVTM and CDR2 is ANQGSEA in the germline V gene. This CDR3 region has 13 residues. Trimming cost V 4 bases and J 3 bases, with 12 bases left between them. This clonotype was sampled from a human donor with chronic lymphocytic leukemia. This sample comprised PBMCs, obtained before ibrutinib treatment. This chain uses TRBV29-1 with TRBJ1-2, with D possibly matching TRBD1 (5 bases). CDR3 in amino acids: CSVAAGMDYGYTF. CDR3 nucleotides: TGCAGCGTTGCGGCAGGGATGGACTATGGCTACACCTTC.